The rows below give T cell receptor beta chains drawn from one sample of a study of blood T cell repertoires in COVID-19. Sequencing used immunoSEQ multiplex PCR; TCRdb keeps in-frame clones, though not all of them. Seen here are 100,000 or so clones, 85% to 90% observed once, and the top ten hold roughly 5%. The sequencing sample was made of peripheral blood. These receptors originate from a human donor in a cohort sampled during active COVID-19. Both conserved end residues are part of each CDR3. Fields, in order: D gene, clone size, J gene, V gene, CDR3 DNA, CDR3 protein. D genes are given only for firm matches. Expanded clones are given a class, and other clones once, few, many or no size at all.

NA,NA,TRBJ1-3,TRBV7-8,TGTGCCAGCAGCCCTAGTGGGTTCGCGGGGTCTCCTGGAAACACCATATATTTT,CASSPSGFAGSPGNTIYF
NA,NA,TRBJ2-5,TRBV7-3,TGTGCCAGCAGCCCCCAGGGTAGCGGACAAGAGACCCAGTACTTC,CASSPQGSGQETQYF
TRBD1,NA,TRBJ2-2,TRBV6-1,TGTGCCAGCAGTGAACTTTCCGGGACAGCCACCGGGGAGCTGTTTTTT,CASSELSGTATGELFF
TRBD2,NA,TRBJ2-7,TRBV24-1,TGTGCCTCGACGGGGCGGGAGGGAGTCAACGAGCAGTACTTC,CASTGREGVNEQYF
TRBD1,NA,TRBJ2-3,TRBV25-1,TGTGCCAGCAGTGCCCGGGACAGAAGCACAGATACGCAGTATTTT,CASSARDRSTDTQYF
TRBD2,NA,TRBJ2-7,TRBV5-6,TGTGCCAGCAGCTTAGAAGCGGGAGCCTTCTCCTACGAGCAGTACTTC,CASSLEAGAFSYEQYF
TRBD2,once,TRBJ2-1,TRBV30,TGTGCCTGGAGTCCCCTCGGCCTAGCGGCCTACAATGAGCAGTTCTTC,CAWSPLGLAAYNEQFF
TRBD1,NA,TRBJ1-4,TRBV28,TGTGCCAGCAGTTCGCCAGGGGGAGCAACTAATGAAAAACTGTTTTTT,CASSSPGGATNEKLFF
NA,NA,TRBJ1-2,TRBV10-3,TGTGCCATCAGAGAGACAGCTAACTATGGCTACACCTTC,CAIRETANYGYTF
NA,NA,TRBJ1-4,TRBV6-5,TGTGCCAGCAGTTACTCGACAAGAGATAATGAAAAACTGTTTTTT,CASSYSTRDNEKLFF
TRBD1,NA,TRBJ2-7,TRBV6-1,TGTGCCAGCAGTGAAGAGAGACAGGGAACCTACGAGCAGTACTTC,CASSEERQGTYEQYF
TRBD1,NA,TRBJ2-7,TRBV19,TGTGCCAGTAGTTTGGACAGGGGTTACGAGCAGTACTTC,CASSLDRGYEQYF
NA,NA,TRBJ1-1,TRBV6-5,TGTGCCAGCAAGATAAGGGGGAACACTGAAGCTTTCTTT,CASKIRGNTEAFF
NA,NA,TRBJ1-4,TRBV7-2,TGTGCCAGCAGCTTAGGACAGCTTAATGAAAAACTGTTTTTT,CASSLGQLNEKLFF
TRBD1,NA,TRBJ2-1,TRBV5-1,TGCGCCAGCAGCTGGGACAGGGGAGGGCGTGAGCAGTTCTTC,CASSWDRGGREQFF
TRBD1,few,TRBJ2-5,TRBV19,TGTGCCAGTAGTATTATGACCGGGACAGCGCAAGAGACCCAGTACTTC,CASSIMTGTAQETQYF
NA,NA,TRBJ1-2,TRBV5-1,TGCGCCAGCAGCTTAGGGACAAAGGATGGCTACACCTTC,CASSLGTKDGYTF
NA,NA,TRBJ2-7,TRBV6-5,TGTGCCAGCAGTTACTCTTTCACAGGGTCCTACGAGCAGTACTTC,CASSYSFTGSYEQYF
NA,NA,TRBJ1-3,TRBV7-2,TGTGCCAGCAGCTTATCCGCAGGGCCTGGAAACACCATATATTTT,CASSLSAGPGNTIYF
NA,NA,TRBJ1-1,TRBV12-3/TRBV12-4,TGTGCCAGCAGTCCGATTGTGGCGGGTGAAGCTTTCTTT,CASSPIVAGEAFF
NA,NA,TRBJ2-7,TRBV6-6,TGTGCCAGCAGTTATAACTACGAGCAGTACTTC,CASSYNYEQYF
TRBD2,NA,TRBJ2-3,TRBV7-8,TGTGCCAGCAGCTTACCCACTAGCGGGACCGTAAGCACAGATACGCAGTATTTT,CASSLPTSGTVSTDTQYF
TRBD2,NA,TRBJ2-3,TRBV7-2,TGTGCCAGCAGCCGCAGATTAGCGGGAGGGTCGCGGGATACGCAGTATTTT,CASSRRLAGGSRDTQYF
TRBD2,NA,TRBJ2-7,TRBV3-1/TRBV3-2,TGTGCCAGCAGCCAAGATACACTAGCGGGAGGGAGCGAGCAGTACTTC,CASSQDTLAGGSEQYF
TRBD1,NA,TRBJ1-3,TRBV28,TGTGCCAGCAGTCACAGACAGGGGGGCGCGGGAAACACCATATATTTT,CASSHRQGGAGNTIYF
TRBD2,few,TRBJ2-5,TRBV11-2,TGTGCCAGCAGCCAACTAGCGGGTGGGGAGACCCAGTACTTC,CASSQLAGGETQYF
TRBD1,NA,TRBJ2-7,TRBV10-1,TGCGCCAGCCTAAAAGACAGGGGGAGCGCCTACGAGCAGTACTTC,CASLKDRGSAYEQYF
NA,NA,TRBJ2-2,TRBV19,TGTGCCAGTAGGTCGACAGGGAGGCCCGGGGAGCTGTTTTTT,CASRSTGRPGELFF
NA,NA,TRBJ2-6,TRBV30,TGTGCCTGGAGTCTCGGCTCTGGGGCCAACGTCCTGACTTTC,CAWSLGSGANVLTF
TRBD1,NA,TRBJ1-2,TRBV7-9,TGTGCCAGCAGCTTTGACGGAACAGGGGTAGGCTACACCTTC,CASSFDGTGVGYTF
TRBD2,NA,TRBJ2-7,TRBV7-2,TGTGCCAGCGCGACTAGCGGCGCTTACGAGCAGTACTTC,CASATSGAYEQYF
NA,NA,TRBJ1-1,TRBV27,TGTGCCAGCAGGGAGCGCCGAGGTGGCACTGAAGCTTTCTTT,CASRERRGGTEAFF
TRBD2,NA,TRBJ2-1,TRBV11-2,TGTGCCAGCATCGACGCCGGGACTAGCGGATTCAATGAGCAGTTCTTC,CASIDAGTSGFNEQFF
NA,NA,TRBJ2-1,TRBV5-6,TGTGCCAGCAGCTCCCGGCTAGCGAGTTTAAATGAGCAGTTCTTC,CASSSRLASLNEQFF
TRBD1,NA,TRBJ2-7,TRBV5-1,TGCGCCAGCAGCTTGTTGGCAGGGGGTATTTACGAGCAGTACTTC,CASSLLAGGIYEQYF
NA,few,TRBJ2-7,TRBV28,TGTGCCAGCAGTTTTCGACTTTCGGGGTCCTACGAGCAGTACTTC,CASSFRLSGSYEQYF
NA,NA,TRBJ2-1,TRBV29-1,TGCAGCGTTGACGCGGGTAGCTCCTACAATGAGCAGTTCTTC,CSVDAGSSYNEQFF
TRBD1,NA,TRBJ2-6,TRBV14,TGTGCCAGCAGCCAAAACAGGGGACCTGGGGCCAACGTCCTGACTTTC,CASSQNRGPGANVLTF
TRBD1,once,TRBJ2-3,TRBV4-2,TGTGCCAGCAGCCGACAGGGTATGGGACGACATACGCAGTATTTT,CASSRQGMGRHTQYF
NA,NA,TRBJ1-1,TRBV25-1,TGTGCCAGCAGTGGGCGGGGGGAATACACTGAAGCTTTCTTT,CASSGRGEYTEAFF
NA,NA,TRBJ2-7,TRBV27,TGTGCCAGCAGTAGAGGGCGATTATCAGGGGCGAACTCCTACGAGCAGTACTTC,CASSRGRLSGANSYEQYF
TRBD1,NA,TRBJ1-5,TRBV18,TGTGCCAGCTCACTAGGGACAGCAGAAAGCAATCAGCCCCAGCATTTT,CASSLGTAESNQPQHF
NA,NA,TRBJ2-3,TRBV11-3,TGTGCCAGCAGCTTAGGACCATCGGGTACGCAGTATTTT,CASSLGPSGTQYF
NA,NA,TRBJ1-1,TRBV29-1,TGCAGCGTGACACCGGGAGCGAGCACTGAAGCTTTCTTT,CSVTPGASTEAFF
NA,once,TRBJ1-3,TRBV9,TGTGCCAGCAGCGTAGGCGCAGGTAGGATCTCTGGAAACACCATATATTTT,CASSVGAGRISGNTIYF